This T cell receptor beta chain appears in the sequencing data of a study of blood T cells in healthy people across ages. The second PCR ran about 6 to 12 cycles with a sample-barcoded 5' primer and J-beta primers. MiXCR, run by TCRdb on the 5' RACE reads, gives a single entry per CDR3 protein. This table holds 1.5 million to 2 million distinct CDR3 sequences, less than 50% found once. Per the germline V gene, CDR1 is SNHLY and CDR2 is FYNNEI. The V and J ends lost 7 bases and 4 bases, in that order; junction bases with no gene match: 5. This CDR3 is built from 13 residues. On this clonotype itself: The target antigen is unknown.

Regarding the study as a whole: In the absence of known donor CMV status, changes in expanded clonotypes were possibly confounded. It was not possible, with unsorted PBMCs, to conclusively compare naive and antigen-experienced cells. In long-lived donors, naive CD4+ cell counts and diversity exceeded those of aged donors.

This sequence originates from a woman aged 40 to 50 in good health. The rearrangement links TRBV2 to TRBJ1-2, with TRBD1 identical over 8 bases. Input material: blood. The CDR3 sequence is CASTEDRGYGYTF. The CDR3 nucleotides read TGTGCCAGCACCGAAGACAGGGGCTATGGCTACACCTTC.